This T cell receptor (beta chain) was observed in a study of vaccination effects on CD4 cells after COVID-19. Study as a whole: Participants were vaccinated with two doses of either the BNT162b2 or mRNA-1273 vaccine. Samples from a couple of convalescent patients were given 16 days and one week before vaccination. Study results and caveats: Clones that were induced by infection or by vaccine showed marked contraction late after vaccination.

ViraFEST expansion of antigen-specific CD4+ T cells with viral peptide pools preceded sequencing. Subsequent to roughly 9 days of culture, CD4+ T cells were isolated. According to PCR results, the person was infected with SARS-CoV-2 between March and December 2020. Peptides at 8.5 to 10 ug/ml and IL-2 at 9 to 10 IU/ml were added to a few million PBMC per well. Trimming stripped 2 bases from V and 8 bases from J, with 16 bases between. CDR3 size: 14 residues. Germline V gives CDR1 SGHRS, CDR2 YFSETQ. Generated by immunoSEQ multiplex PCR, the TCRdb table keeps only in-frame clones and is missing some. The data show approximately 40,000 clones, with approximately 73% seen just once and 30% to 40% held by the top ten. This clone was seen a handful of times. Its antigen is still unknown.

The receptor comes from a human donor who had a prior SARS-CoV-2 infection. The source was CD4+ T cells from PBMCs cultured with a peptide pool, collected before COVID-19 vaccination. This chain connects TRBV5-1 to TRBJ1-2; maybe TRBD1 (6 bases). CDR3 nucleotides: TGCGCCAGCAGCTTTACGACAGGAGGGGCAGGCTACACCTTC. It is translated as CASSFTTGGAGYTF.